Listed here is a single T cell receptor (beta chain). This clone's antigen is unknown. No base quality information exists; no much larger clone differs at one position. The TCR beta CDR3 regions were amplified from the RNA transcripts. For the first round of RT-PCR on the TCR CDR3, the HTBI primer set was used together with the Qiagen OneStep RT-PCR kit. A second multiplex PCR round built the libraries, followed by size selection and purification. The libraries were sequenced on an Illumina HiSeq2000 using paired-end 100 bp reads. In the paper's pipeline: Raw data were processed with SOAPnuke, discarding reads with adapters, uncalled bases, mean Phred below 15, or no exact constant-primer or identifier match. COPE v1.2.5 was used to merge high-quality paired reads, and clonotypes were defined as unique nucleotide sequences. MiTCR v1.1 was used to align the clonotypes against IMGT TRBV, TRBD and TRBJ reference segments. The analysis included only V-J combinations with a frequency above 0.0001, which together covered about 99% of the repertoires. A TCS score was defined as the ratio between F50 (clonal expansion) and ExV (chaos), using BLOSUM62-based TCRdist between CDR3 peptides within each V-J. Welch's t-statistics and random forest reduced around 550 V-J features to about 12, which were used in a naive Bayes classifier (R e1071). The Morisita-Horn index was used to measure how similar the thyroid and blood repertoires were. TCRdb cleaned the public reads at Q25 with fastp, built clones with MiXCR and kept in-frame beta chains. One record per CDR3 amino acid sequence lists the most common genes and DNA. These V and J calls rely on TCRdb rather than the paper's analysis. Here the sample has 480,000 or so distinct CDR3 sequences; roughly 45% occur a single time. About two fifths of the sample is taken by the ten largest.

The sample belongs to a study of T cells in Graves' hyperthyroidism and ophthalmopathy (dated by TCRdb to between 2018 and 2021). Study-level background: A discovery cohort of around 98 patients, fewer than 50 with Graves' ophthalmopathy and about 60 with stable Graves' hyperthyroidism, was used to find distinguishing TCR V-J signatures. TCR Vbeta CDR3 sequencing of approximately 140 peripheral blood samples (fewer than 45 ophthalmopathy, roughly 72 hyperthyroidism and approximately 17 progressor patients) is reported in the paper. The roughly 94 discovery patients were randomly divided into training and test sets at a 7:3 ratio. Following sampling, methimazole starting at 30 mg daily was given to hyperthyroidism patients, and high-dose intravenous methylprednisolone was given to ophthalmopathy patients. An independent validation cohort of under 20 hyperthyroidism patients and approximately 16 patients who later progressed to ophthalmopathy tested prospective prediction of ophthalmopathy. In six Graves' hyperthyroidism patients, the study also compared T-cell repertoires from thyroid tissue with T-cell repertoires from blood.

Points the paper makes about the study in general: A model built on a 13 V-J signature distinguished ophthalmopathy from stable hyperthyroidism, reaching about 89% sensitivity and around 82% specificity in cross-validation and 80%/75% in testing. In validation, the model predicted progression to ophthalmopathy with just under 71% sensitivity and about 73% specificity, a median of roughly seven months before onset. Sample size was not statistically predetermined, and investigators were not blinded to group allocation. Most expanded thyroid clonotypes (frequency above 0.001) were also found in blood, which suggests that blood repertoires may mirror thyroid immune responses.

Any patient with an uncontrolled infection, another autoimmune disease, pregnancy or lactation was excluded. Diagnoses were based on clinical symptoms, serum thyroxine and TRAb, thyroid ultrasound and orbital computed tomography. Total RNA was extracted with Trizol reagent, and quality was checked on an Agilent 2100 Bioanalyzer. Relative to germline, V is missing 8 bases and J is missing 0 bases, with 4 bases of the junction outside any gene match. Looking up the germline V gene yields CDR1 SNHLY and CDR2 FYNNEI. From the cysteine through the phenylalanine, the CDR3 covers 13 amino acids. Solely the CDR3 DNA is kept, with 39 bases framed from the first base.

Material: peripheral blood or thyroid tissue (not recorded which). This receptor was obtained from an adult woman with Graves' disease, either hyperthyroidism or ophthalmopathy (not recorded which). The rearranged segments are TRBV2 and TRBJ2-7; TRBD2 matches 7 bases in the middle. In nucleotide form, the sequence is TGTGCCAGCTGGGGGGGGGTCTCCTACGAGCAGTACTTC. Translation gives CASWGGVSYEQYF. The CDR3 plus the reference TRBV2 and TRBJ2-7 genes for the other parts give the full variable domain: EPEVTQTPSHQVTQMGQEVILRCVPISNHLYFYWYRQILGQKVEFLVSFYNNEISEKSEIFDDQFSVERPDGSNFTLKIRSTKLEDSAMYFCASWGGVSYEQYFGPGTRLTVT.